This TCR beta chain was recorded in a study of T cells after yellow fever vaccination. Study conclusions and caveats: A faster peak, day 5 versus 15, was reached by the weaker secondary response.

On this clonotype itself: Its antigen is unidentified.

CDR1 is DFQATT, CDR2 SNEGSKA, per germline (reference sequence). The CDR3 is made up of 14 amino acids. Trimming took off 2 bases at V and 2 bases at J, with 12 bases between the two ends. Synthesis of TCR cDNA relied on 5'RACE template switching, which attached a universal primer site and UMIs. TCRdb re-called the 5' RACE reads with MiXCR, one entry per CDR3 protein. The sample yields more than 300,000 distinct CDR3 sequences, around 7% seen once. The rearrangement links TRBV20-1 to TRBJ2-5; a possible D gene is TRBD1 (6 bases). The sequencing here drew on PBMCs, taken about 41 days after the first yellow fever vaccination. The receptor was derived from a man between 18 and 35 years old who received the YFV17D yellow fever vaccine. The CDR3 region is CSARRGSEQETQYF. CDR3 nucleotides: TGCAGTGCTAGAAGGGGGTCGGAACAAGAGACCCAGTACTTC.